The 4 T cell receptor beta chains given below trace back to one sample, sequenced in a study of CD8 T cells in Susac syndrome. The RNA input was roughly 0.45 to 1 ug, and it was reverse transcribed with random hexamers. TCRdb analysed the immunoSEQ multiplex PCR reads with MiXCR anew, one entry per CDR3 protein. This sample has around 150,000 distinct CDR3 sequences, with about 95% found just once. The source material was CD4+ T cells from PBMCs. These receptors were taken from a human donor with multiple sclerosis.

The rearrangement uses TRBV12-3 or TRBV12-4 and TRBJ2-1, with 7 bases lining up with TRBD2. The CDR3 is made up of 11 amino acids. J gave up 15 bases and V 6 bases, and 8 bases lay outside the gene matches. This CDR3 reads CASRGRDYLFF. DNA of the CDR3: TGTGCCAGCAGGGGCCGGGACTACCTGTTCTTC.

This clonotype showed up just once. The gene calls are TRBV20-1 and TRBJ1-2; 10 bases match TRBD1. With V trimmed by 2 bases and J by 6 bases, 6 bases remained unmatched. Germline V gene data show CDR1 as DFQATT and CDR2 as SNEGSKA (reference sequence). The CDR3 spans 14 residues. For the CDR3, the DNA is TGCAGTGCTAGATTGTCCGGGACAGGGGATGGCTACACCTTC. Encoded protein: CSARLSGTGDGYTF.

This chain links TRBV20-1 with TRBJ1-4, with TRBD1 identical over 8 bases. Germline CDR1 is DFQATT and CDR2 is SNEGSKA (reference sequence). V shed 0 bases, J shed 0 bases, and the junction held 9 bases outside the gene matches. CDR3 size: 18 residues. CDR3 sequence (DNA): TGCAGTGCTAGAGATCTACAGGGGGGGGTTACAACTAATGAAAAACTGTTTTTT. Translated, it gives CSARDLQGGVTTNEKLFF.

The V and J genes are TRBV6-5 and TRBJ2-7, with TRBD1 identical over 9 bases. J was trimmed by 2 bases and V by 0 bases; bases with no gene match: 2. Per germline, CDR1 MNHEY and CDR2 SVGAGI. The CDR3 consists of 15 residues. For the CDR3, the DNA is TGTGCCAGCAGTTACTCCCGGGACAGGGCCTACGAGCAGTACTTC. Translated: CASSYSRDRAYEQYF.